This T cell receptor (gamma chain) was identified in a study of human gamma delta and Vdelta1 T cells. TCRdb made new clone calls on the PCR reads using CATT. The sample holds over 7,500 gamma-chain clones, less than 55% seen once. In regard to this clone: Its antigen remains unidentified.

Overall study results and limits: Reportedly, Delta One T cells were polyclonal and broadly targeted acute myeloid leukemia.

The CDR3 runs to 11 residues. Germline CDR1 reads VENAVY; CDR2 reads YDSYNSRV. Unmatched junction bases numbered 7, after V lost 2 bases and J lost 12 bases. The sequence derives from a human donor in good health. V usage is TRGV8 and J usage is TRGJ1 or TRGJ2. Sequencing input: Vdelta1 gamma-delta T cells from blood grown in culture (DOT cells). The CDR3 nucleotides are TGTGCCACCTGGGATACCCGTGGGAAACTCTTT. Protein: CATWDTRGKLF.